These 16 T cell receptor beta chains originate from one sample sequenced in a study of T cells after yellow fever vaccination. TCRdb reprocessed the 5' RACE reads via MiXCR and lists one record per CDR3 protein. The profile shows about 350,000 distinct CDR3 sequences, roughly 8.6% of them singletons. Specimen: PBMCs, collected about 49 days after the first yellow fever vaccination. These receptors originate from a man aged 18 to 30 who received the YFV17D yellow fever vaccine.

This clonotype was counted between two and nine times. The chain is built from TRBV18 and TRBJ1-6; 9 bases align to TRBD1. V shed 6 bases, J shed 7 bases, and the junction held 7 bases outside the gene matches. Germline V gene sequence: CDR1 KGHSH, CDR2 LQKENI. CDR3 length: 15 amino acids. The CDR3 DNA reads as TGTGCCAGCTCTCAGCTGGGACAGGGAAATTCACCCCTCCACTTT. It specifies CASSQLGQGNSPLHF.

The chain employs TRBV29-1 and TRBJ2-5; D is unclear. This CDR3 is 12 amino acids long. The germline V gene encodes CDR1 SQVTM and CDR2 ANQGSEA. Trimming took off 4 bases at V and 2 bases at J, with 8 bases between the two ends. The CDR3 DNA reads as TGCAGCGTTGTAGGGCCTCAAGAGACCCAGTACTTC. Residues: CSVVGPQETQYF.

The chain has TRBV3-1 and TRBJ2-1; TRBD2 agrees at 8 bases. The germline CDR1 and CDR2 sequences are LGHDT and YNNKEL (reference sequence). V lost 3 bases and J lost 4; bases outside the gene matches: 5. The CDR3 covers 15 residues. CDR3 residues: CASSQTGGPYNEQFF. Written as DNA, the CDR3 is TGTGCCAGCAGCCAGACGGGGGGGCCTTACAATGAGCAGTTCTTC.

This chain joins TRBV7-8 and TRBJ2-3, with TRBD2 matching 14 bases. Germline assignment: CDR1 SGHVS and CDR2 FQNEAQ. With V trimmed by 6 bases and J by 6 bases, 8 bases remained unmatched. This CDR3 is 16 amino acids long. The DNA for the CDR3 is TGTGCCAGCAGTACGACTAGCGGGGGGGCAGGGGATACGCAGTATTTT. Protein: CASSTTSGGAGDTQYF.

This clonotype occurred many times. The genes are TRBV5-6 and TRBJ1-6; 10 bases align to TRBD1. The CDR3 is made up of 14 amino acids. The germline V gene has CDR1 SGHDT and CDR2 YYEEEE. J gave up 8 bases and V 4 bases, and 3 bases lay outside the gene matches. CDR3 residues: CASSPGTGDSPLHF. For the CDR3, the DNA is TGTGCCAGCAGCCCCGGGACAGGGGATTCACCCCTCCACTTT.

The chain employs TRBV6-1 and TRBJ1-1; TRBD1 might be the D (5 bases). Germline CDR1 reads MNHNS; CDR2 reads SASEGT. V was pared by 10 bases and J by 1 base, with 13 bases between. CDR3 size: 13 residues. The CDR3 region has the DNA TGTGCCAATTCCTTCGACAGGAACACTGAAGCTTTCTTT. Translating gives CANSFDRNTEAFF.

This clonotype came up a few times. This sequence joins TRBV20-1 and TRBJ2-5; perhaps TRBD2 as D (5 bases). CDR1 and CDR2 from the germline V gene are DFQATT and SNEGSKA (reference sequence). This CDR3 is 12 amino acids long. The V end was cut by 3 bases, the J end by 9 bases, with 14 bases between. The CDR3 sequence is CSARDSRIPQYF. The CDR3 nucleotides read TGCAGTGCTAGGGACTCTCGGATACCCCAGTACTTC.

The chain couples TRBV7-9 to TRBJ2-5; 12 nucleotides match TRBD2. V was clipped by 3 bases and J by 3 bases; unmatched bases: 5. This CDR3 is 16 amino acids long. Per the germline V gene, CDR1 is SEHNR and CDR2 is FQNEAQ (reference sequence). The CDR3 DNA reads TGTGCCAGCAGCTTCGACACTAGCGGGGGGAAAGAGACCCAGTACTTC. It yields the protein CASSFDTSGGKETQYF.

This clonotype came up many times. The chain combines TRBV5-5 with TRBJ2-3; D is unresolved. This CDR3 contains 15 residues. Germline-derived CDR1 and CDR2 are SGHKS and YYEKEE (reference sequence). The V end lost 0 bases, the J end lost 4 bases, and 12 bases lay between the germline ends. The CDR3 DNA reads TGTGCCAGCAGCTTGGTTGGCAGAGAAGCAGATACGCAGTATTTT. This encodes CASSLVGREADTQYF. The full variable domain, with the rest looked up from reference TRBV5-5 and TRBJ2-3, is DAGVTQSPTHLIKTRGQQVTLRCSPISGHKSVSWYQQVLGQGPQFIFQYYEKEERGRGNFPDRFSARQFPNYSSELNVNALLLGDSALYLCASSLVGREADTQYFGPGTRLTVL.

This clonotype has more than one count but fewer than ten. Lacking the conserved final phenylalanine or tryptophan, this CDR3 likely reflects a read error. The limits of the CDR3 on the DNA are not certain, so only TCRdb's listed CDR3 is given. This chain links TRBV28 with TRBJ2-1; TRBD2, the table's D call, was not compared with the DNA. A total of 9 residues make up the CDR3, ends included. In germline, CDR1 is MDHEN, CDR2 SYDVKM. The CDR3 loop reads CASGLVPHL.

This clonotype was seen only a few times. CDR3 loop: CASSQLMGQETQYF. For the CDR3, the DNA is TGTGCCAGCAGCCAACTGATGGGGCAAGAGACCCAGTACTTC. The rearrangement uses TRBV4-2 and TRBJ2-5; no reliable D call. Germline V lookup: CDR1 LGHNA, CDR2 YNFKEQ. V lost 2 bases to trimming and J lost 2 bases, with 9 bases between them. The CDR3 has 14 residues.

There are a few counts of this clonotype. In DNA, the CDR3 is TGTGCCAGCAGCAAGTCCTTCCGCTCCACAGATACGCAGTATTTT. Translation: CASSKSFRSTDTQYF. The chain employs TRBV9 and TRBJ2-3; D is ambiguous. The germline V and J ends were trimmed by 4 bases and 2 bases, with 14 bases remaining between them. The CDR3 totals 15 residues. The germline CDR1 and CDR2 sequences are SGDLS and YYNGEE.

This clonotype was recorded a few times. The J gene is TRBJ2-5, the V gene TRBV5-1, with 9 bases fitting TRBD1. CDR1 SGHRS and CDR2 YFSETQ come from the germline V gene. Losses at the gene ends were 2 bases for V and 4 bases for J; bases not matched to a gene: 6. The CDR3 contains 15 residues. CDR3 nucleotides: TGCGCCAGCAGCTTTGGGGACAGGGACTTAGAGACCCAGTACTTC. Amino acid sequence: CASSFGDRDLETQYF.

DNA of the CDR3: TGTGCCAGCAGTTCCAACATCGGGATGTTGGACTATGGCTACACCTTC. Encoded protein: CASSSNIGMLDYGYTF. The chain joins TRBV6-5 to TRBJ1-2; D gene unclear. Trimming took off 4 bases at V and 3 bases at J, with 18 bases between the two ends. This CDR3 comprises 16 residues. CDR1 MNHEY and CDR2 SVGAGI come from the germline V gene.

The chain links TRBV5-4 to TRBJ1-6; 8 bases fit TRBD1. V lost 4 bases to trimming and J lost 7 bases; unmatched junction nucleotides: 7. Looked up from germline, CDR1 is SGHNT and CDR2 is YYREEE (reference sequence). The CDR3 runs to 15 residues. The CDR3 region is CASSDGQGRNSPLHF. The CDR3 nucleotides are TGTGCCAGCAGCGACGGACAGGGTCGGAATTCACCCCTCCACTTT.

The chain combines TRBV19 with TRBJ2-2; D remains unclear. CDR3 length equals 16 residues. V was cut by 3 bases and J by 1 base, with 12 bases left in between. Germline V gene sequence: CDR1 LNHDA, CDR2 SQIVND (reference sequence). Written as DNA, the CDR3 is TGTGCCAGTAGTATTCTTTGGCAGTTGAACACCGGGGAGCTGTTTTTT. It yields the protein CASSILWQLNTGELFF.